These T cell receptor beta chains were read from a single sample in a study of PD-L1 blockade in urothelial cancer. Data came from immunoSEQ multiplex PCR; TCRdb stores just in-frame clones and leaves some out. Among more than 80,000 clones listed, 82% were seen once. Source: PBMCs, taken around atezolizumab (anti-PD-L1) treatment. The receptor source for this set is a man between 65 and 80 years old with urothelial cancer. Both conserved end residues are part of each CDR3. The D gene is left open where the match is weak. Clone sizes are given selectively: once, few, many, or a class where the clone is expanded.

abundance	j_gene	v_gene	d_gene	CDR3nt	CDR3aa
once	TRBJ2-5	TRBV5-1	.	TGCGCCAGCAGCCCAAGACTGGGGGGGCAGCAAGAGACCCAGTACTTC	CASSPRLGGQQETQYF
few	TRBJ1-1	TRBV27	TRBD1	TGTGCCAGCAGCTTAGGGGGCCTGAACACTGAAGCTTTCTTT	CASSLGGLNTEAFF
.	TRBJ2-1	TRBV27	TRBD2	TGTGCCAGCAGTTTCTTCGGACGGGGGGGTCCCGGCTCCTACAATGAGCAGTTCTTC	CASSFFGRGGPGSYNEQFF
.	TRBJ2-2	TRBV5-6	.	TGTGCCAGCAGCTTGACAGGGACCGGGGAGCTGTTTTTT	CASSLTGTGELFF
.	TRBJ1-2	TRBV19	.	TGTGCCAGTAGTCAGGAGGGCTATGGCTACACCTTC	CASSQEGYGYTF
few	TRBJ1-2	TRBV25-1	.	TGTGCCAGCAGAAACTCTAACTATGGCTACACCTTC	CASRNSNYGYTF
once	TRBJ2-3	TRBV2	TRBD2	TGTGCCAGCAGTGTGACTAGCGGGGGGCCCAATCGATCGCAGTATTTT	CASSVTSGGPNRSQYF
.	TRBJ1-1	TRBV5-5	.	TGTGCCAGCAGCCGAGGGGAGGCACGCGCTGAAGCTTTCTTT	CASSRGEARAEAFF
.	TRBJ2-3	TRBV7-2	TRBD2	TGTGCCAGCAGCTCTACTAGCGGGAGGCCCACAGATACGCAGTATTTT	CASSSTSGRPTDTQYF
.	TRBJ1-2	TRBV2	.	TGTGCCAGCAGTGAAACTTATAACGGGGGCTATGGCTACACCTTC	CASSETYNGGYGYTF
.	TRBJ2-7	TRBV7-2	TRBD2	TGTGCCAGCAGCTTAGGCAGACTAGCGGGAGGAGGGAGGGAGCAGTACTTC	CASSLGRLAGGGREQYF
.	TRBJ1-1	TRBV5-1	.	TGCGTCAGCAGCTTTACGACAGCGTTGAACACTGAAGCTTTCTTT	CVSSFTTALNTEAFF
.	TRBJ2-3	TRBV30	TRBD2	TGTGCCTGGAGTGACGGGACTAGCGGGAGGGCCGGTACAGATACGCAGTATTTT	CAWSDGTSGRAGTDTQYF
once	TRBJ1-1	TRBV6-5	.	TGTGCCAGCAGTTACGAAACTTACACTGAAGCTTTCTTT	CASSYETYTEAFF
.	TRBJ1-2	TRBV7-2	.	TGTGCCAGCAGCTTAGGGGGGGATGGCTACACCTTC	CASSLGGDGYTF
.	TRBJ1-2	TRBV7-9	.	TGTGCCAGCAGCTTAGTGGGGGCCCATGGCTACACCTTC	CASSLVGAHGYTF
once	TRBJ2-3	TRBV29-1	.	TGCAGCGTTGAAGATCCAGGGGCAACGCAGTATTTT	CSVEDPGATQYF
.	TRBJ2-5	TRBV5-6	.	TGTGCCAGCAGCTTGACCGGGGAGGAGACCCAGTACTTC	CASSLTGEETQYF
once	TRBJ2-7	TRBV5-4	TRBD2	TGTGCCAGCAGCTTGGAATTGGGGGGAGGGTCCTACGAGCAGTACTTC	CASSLELGGGSYEQYF
.	TRBJ2-3	TRBV6-1	TRBD1	TGTGCCAGCAGTGATCGGCAGGGGGTGGCAGATACGCAGTATTTT	CASSDRQGVADTQYF
.	TRBJ1-2	TRBV19	TRBD1	TGTGCCAGTAGTACCGCTCGCGGCGGGACAGCAAACTATGGCTACACCTTC	CASSTARGGTANYGYTF
.	TRBJ1-4	TRBV7-2	TRBD1	TGTGCCAGCAGCTTAGCGACAGGGGCTAATGAAAAACTGTTTTTT	CASSLATGANEKLFF
.	TRBJ1-1	TRBV5-5	.	TGTGCCAGCAGCTTGGGTCCCCGGCAGGGTCCTGAAGCTTTCTTT	CASSLGPRQGPEAFF
.	TRBJ1-4	TRBV7-9	TRBD1	TGTGCCAGCAGCTTAACAGGGGAGGATGAAAAACTGTTTTTT	CASSLTGEDEKLFF
.	TRBJ2-3	TRBV19	TRBD2	TGTGCCAGTAGTATGGGGGGGGCAGATACGCAGTATTTT	CASSMGGADTQYF
.	TRBJ1-6	TRBV7-9	TRBD1	TGTGCCAGCAGCAAAGGGACAGGCCAATTTTATAATTCACCCCTCCACTTT	CASSKGTGQFYNSPLHF
.	TRBJ2-5	TRBV6-5	.	TGTGCCAGCAGTTACCTGGGAGAAGAGACCCAGTACTTC	CASSYLGEETQYF
.	TRBJ2-3	TRBV7-2	TRBD2	TGTGCCAGCAGCATCGGACTAGGGGACCGAGATTGGGGTACGCAGTATTTT	CASSIGLGDRDWGTQYF
.	TRBJ2-7	TRBV2	.	TGTGCCAGCAATAGGGGGGGCGAGGGCTACGAGCAGTACTTC	CASNRGGEGYEQYF
.	TRBJ2-3	TRBV25-1	TRBD1	TGTGCCAGCAGTGATCCAGGCGGCAGGGGGTACACAGATACGCAGTATTTT	CASSDPGGRGYTDTQYF
once	TRBJ2-2	TRBV5-1	TRBD1	TGCGCCAGCAGCCCAGCGGGACAGGGAGTCGGGGAGCTGTTTTTT	CASSPAGQGVGELFF
.	TRBJ1-1	TRBV10-3	TRBD1	TGTGCCATCAGTGATCCGATGGGGACAGGGACTTCTGAAGCTTTCTTT	CAISDPMGTGTSEAFF
once	TRBJ2-1	TRBV2	TRBD2	TGTGCCAGCCGATCCCTAGCGGGATCCCCGAATGAGCAGTTCTTC	CASRSLAGSPNEQFF
.	TRBJ2-2	TRBV30	TRBD2	TGTGCCTGGAGGGTACGACTAGCTCCGAACACCGGGGAGCTGTTTTTT	CAWRVRLAPNTGELFF
.	TRBJ2-3	TRBV5-1	TRBD2	TGCGCCAGCAGCTTGGGGGGGACTAGGGGCACAGATACGCAGTATTTT	CASSLGGTRGTDTQYF
.	TRBJ2-3	TRBV9	TRBD2	TGTGCCAGCAGCACTGATAGCGGGGGGGCCGGGGATACGCAGTATTTT	CASSTDSGGAGDTQYF
.	TRBJ1-6	TRBV6-5	.	TGTGCCAGCAGTTGGGAAAGGGGCGAGTACAATTCACCCCTCCACTTT	CASSWERGEYNSPLHF
.	TRBJ2-1	TRBV7-2	.	TGTGCCAGCAGCTCGGGACACGGAGCCTACAATGAGCAGTTCTTC	CASSSGHGAYNEQFF
.	TRBJ2-1	TRBV7-9	.	TGTGCCAGCAGCTTAAGCAGGGTAGGGGGCAATGAGCAGTTCTTC	CASSLSRVGGNEQFF
.	TRBJ1-2	TRBV18	TRBD1	TGTGCCAGCTCCTCCGGGACAGCGAACTATGGCTACACCTTC	CASSSGTANYGYTF
.	TRBJ2-3	TRBV7-8	TRBD2	TGTGCCAGCAGCCCGCCGACTAGCGCCACAGATACGCAGTATTTT	CASSPPTSATDTQYF
.	TRBJ2-1	TRBV2	.	TGTGCCAGCAGTGAGTCGGGGTGGGATGAGCAGTTCTTC	CASSESGWDEQFF
.	TRBJ2-4	TRBV4-2	TRBD2	TGTGCCAGCAGCCAAGATCACAGCGGGAGCGGAGACATTCAGTACTTC	CASSQDHSGSGDIQYF
few	TRBJ2-1	TRBV6-6	.	TGTGCCAGCAGTGTCCTAGGGGAAGATGAGCAGTTCTTC	CASSVLGEDEQFF
.	TRBJ1-1	TRBV2	TRBD1	TGTGCCAGCAGCGACCCCGGGACAGGGGCGAGCACTGAAGCTTTCTTT	CASSDPGTGASTEAFF
once	TRBJ1-6	TRBV10-3	.	TGTGCCATCAGAAGTCGGGATAATTCACCCCTCCACTTT	CAIRSRDNSPLHF
.	TRBJ2-3	TRBV5-1	TRBD1	TGCGCCAGCAGTCGACAGGGGGAGGATACGCAGTATTTT	CASSRQGEDTQYF
.	TRBJ2-3	TRBV19	TRBD2	TGTGCCACTAGGCTGAGGCAGCGGGGGTCAGATACGCAGTATTTT	CATRLRQRGSDTQYF
.	TRBJ1-3	TRBV19	TRBD1	TGTGCCAGTAGTACCGGGACAGGGCTGCAAGGAAACACCATATATTTT	CASSTGTGLQGNTIYF
.	TRBJ1-3	TRBV27	.	TGTGCCAGCAGTCCCGGAGGGATCTCTGGAAACACCATATATTTT	CASSPGGISGNTIYF
.	TRBJ2-1	TRBV5-1	TRBD2	TGCGCCAGCAGCTTTAGCGGGACCTCCTACAATGAGCAGTTCTTC	CASSFSGTSYNEQFF
.	TRBJ2-5	TRBV5-8	.	TGTGCCAGCAGCTTGTCCCCCGAGGAAGCCCAGTACTTC	CASSLSPEEAQYF
.	TRBJ2-4	TRBV9	.	TGTGCCAGCAGCGCCTCCCCCGGGGGCAAAAACATTCAGTACTTC	CASSASPGGKNIQYF
.	TRBJ1-6	TRBV5-4	.	TGTGCCAGCAGCCCCGGTGTTGCAGCGGGAGTACTCCACTTT	CASSPGVAAGVLHF
.	TRBJ1-1	TRBV14	.	TGTGCCAGCAGCCAAGATCGGCAGGGTTGGACTGAAGCTTTCTTT	CASSQDRQGWTEAFF
.	TRBJ2-3	TRBV15	.	TGTGCCACCAGTACTTACACAGTGGGGGCCGCAGATACGCAGTATTTT	CATSTYTVGAADTQYF
.	TRBJ2-2	TRBV21-1	.	TGTGCCAGCAGCGGTAACGAAAGGACTAGCGGAGGCACCGGGGAGCTGTTTTTT	CASSGNERTSGGTGELFF